This T cell receptor beta chain was sequenced for a study of human T cells and chemical hapten exposure. The overall study: It was small differences in pooled library volume that mainly caused per-sample TCR yields to vary.

The CDR3 extends over 13 amino acids. Germline CDR1 MDHEN, CDR2 SYDVKM. Individual cDNA molecules received unique molecular identifiers in the library. TCRdb itself ran the RACE reads through MiXCR, one entry per CDR3 protein. The profile shows roughly 72,000 distinct CDR3 sequences, about 9.4% of them singletons. Time point given: patch test 1, 2 weeks after DPC sensitization. Treatment meaning: therapeutic diphenylcyclopropenone sensitization with weekly scalp DPC. Suited to DPC and affected by alopecia, the donors ranged from 18 to 70 years old. This clonotype occurred many times. Its target is unknown. Relative to the germline gene, one junction end is altered; a read error may explain this. Study-wide findings and caveats: There was a positive correlation between PT1 expanded TCR counts and patch test score.

J is TRBJ2-7 and V is TRBV28, with D possibly TRBD2 on 6 matching bases. The specimen comprised whole blood, sampled in connection with sensitization to the hapten diphenylcyclopropenone (DPC). The TCR comes from a woman aged 45-65 years with alopecia areata. Some clones in this sample may be carry-over from other donors' samples. The CDR3 bases are TGTGCCAGCAGTCCCCATTCAGGGCCCGAGCGGGACTTC. Protein product: CASSPHSGPERDF.